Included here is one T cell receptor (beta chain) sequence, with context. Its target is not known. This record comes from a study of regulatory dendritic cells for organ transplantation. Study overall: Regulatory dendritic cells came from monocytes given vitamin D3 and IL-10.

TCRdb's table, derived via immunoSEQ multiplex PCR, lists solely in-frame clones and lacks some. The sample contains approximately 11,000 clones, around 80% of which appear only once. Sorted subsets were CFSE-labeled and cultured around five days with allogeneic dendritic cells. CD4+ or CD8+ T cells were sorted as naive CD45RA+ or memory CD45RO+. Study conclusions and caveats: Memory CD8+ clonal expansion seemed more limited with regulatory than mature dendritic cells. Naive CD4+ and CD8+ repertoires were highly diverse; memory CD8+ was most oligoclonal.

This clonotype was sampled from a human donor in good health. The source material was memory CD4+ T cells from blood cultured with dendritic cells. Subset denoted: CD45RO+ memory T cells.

The CDR3 nucleotides read TGTGCCAGCAGCCCGAGACAGGGGGACACCGGGGAGCTGTTTTTT. It specifies CASSPRQGDTGELFF. The V and J genes are TRBV7-9 and TRBJ2-2; 9 bases match TRBD1. The V gene end was trimmed by 5 bases and the J gene end by 3 bases; junction bases not matched to a gene: 4. This CDR3 region has 15 residues. Germline V gene sequence: CDR1 SEHNR, CDR2 FQNEAQ (reference sequence). The entire variable domain, with the rest obtained from reference TRBV7-9 and TRBJ2-2, is as follows: DTGVSQNPRHKITKRGQNVTFRCDPISEHNRLYWYRQTLGQGPEFLTYFQNEAQLEKSRLLSDRFSAERPKGSFSTLEIQRTEQGDSAMYLCASSPRQGDTGELFFGEGSRLTVL.